The clone carrying this T cell receptor beta chain has just one count. The antigen remains unidentified. The data derive from a study of shared clonotypes between healthy human individuals. Deep-level assay runs were performed. Measured with immunoSEQ multiplex PCR; TCRdb has only the in-frame clones, and not every one. The sample contains some 2,500,000 clones, 92% of which appear only once. Study-wide results and limits: The sharing of approximately 4.6% of naive CD4 clonotypes was seen across a handful of donors.

The CDR3 sequence is 13 residues long. Per germline, CDR1 SGHRS and CDR2 YFSETQ. Trimming at V came to 5 bases and at J to 9 bases, leaving 8 bases not matched to a gene. It was into CD45RA+ naive and CD45RA-negative memory subsets that the CD4+ cells were split. The receptor comes from a man between 18 and 29 years old in good health. Some clones in this sample may be carry-over from other donors' samples. The chain carries TRBV5-1 and TRBJ2-1; 7 bases align to TRBD2. Sequenced material: naive CD4+ T cells from PBMCs. Regarding subset: CD45RA+ positively selected. CDR3 coding DNA: TGCGCCAGCAGTTCGGGGGGACGGGGTGAGCAGTTCTTC. Protein sequence: CASSSGGRGEQFF.